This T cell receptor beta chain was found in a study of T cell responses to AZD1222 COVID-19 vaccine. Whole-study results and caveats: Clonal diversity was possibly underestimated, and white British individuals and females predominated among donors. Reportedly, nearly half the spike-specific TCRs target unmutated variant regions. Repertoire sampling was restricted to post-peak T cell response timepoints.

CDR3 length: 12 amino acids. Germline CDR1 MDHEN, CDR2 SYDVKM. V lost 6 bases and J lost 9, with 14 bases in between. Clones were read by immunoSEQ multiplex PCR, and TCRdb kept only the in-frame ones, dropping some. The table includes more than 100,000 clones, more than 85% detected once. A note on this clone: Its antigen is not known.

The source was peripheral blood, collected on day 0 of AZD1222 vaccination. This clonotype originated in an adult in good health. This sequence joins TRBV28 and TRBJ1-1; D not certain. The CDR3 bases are TGTGCCAGCAGCTACCTCTGGGGAAAAGCTTTCTTT. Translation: CASSYLWGKAFF.